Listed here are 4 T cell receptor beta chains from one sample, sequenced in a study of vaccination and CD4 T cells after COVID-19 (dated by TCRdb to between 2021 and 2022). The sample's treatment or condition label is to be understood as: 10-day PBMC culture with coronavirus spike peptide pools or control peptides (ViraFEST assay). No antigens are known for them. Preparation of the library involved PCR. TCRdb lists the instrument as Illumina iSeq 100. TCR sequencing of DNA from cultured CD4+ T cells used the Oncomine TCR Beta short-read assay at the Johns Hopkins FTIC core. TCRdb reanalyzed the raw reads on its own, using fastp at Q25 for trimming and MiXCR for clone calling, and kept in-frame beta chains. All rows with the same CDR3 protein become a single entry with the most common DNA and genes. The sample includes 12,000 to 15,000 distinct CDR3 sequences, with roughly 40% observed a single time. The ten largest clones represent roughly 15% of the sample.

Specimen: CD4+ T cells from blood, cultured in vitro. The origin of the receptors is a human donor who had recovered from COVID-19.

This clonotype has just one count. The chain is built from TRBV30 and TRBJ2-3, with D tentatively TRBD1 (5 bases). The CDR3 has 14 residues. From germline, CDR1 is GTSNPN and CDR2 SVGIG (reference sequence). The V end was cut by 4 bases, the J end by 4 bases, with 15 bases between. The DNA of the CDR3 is TGTGCCTGGATGGACACCCGAAGGGCAGATACGCAGTATTTT. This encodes CAWMDTRRADTQYF.

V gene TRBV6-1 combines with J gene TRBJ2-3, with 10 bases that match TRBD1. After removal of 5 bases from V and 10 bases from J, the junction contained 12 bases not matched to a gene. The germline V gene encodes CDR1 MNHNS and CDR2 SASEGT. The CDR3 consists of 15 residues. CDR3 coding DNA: TGTGCCAGCAGTAGCGGGACAGGGGAACGGCTTTCGCAGTATTTT. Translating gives CASSSGTGERLSQYF.

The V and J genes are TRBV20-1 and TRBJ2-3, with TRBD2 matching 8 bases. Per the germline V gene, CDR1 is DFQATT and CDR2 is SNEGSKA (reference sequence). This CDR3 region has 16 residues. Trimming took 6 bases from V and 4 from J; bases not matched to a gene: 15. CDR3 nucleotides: TGCAGTGCCCAAAACGTCCTTCAAGCGGGGGCAGATACGCAGTATTTT. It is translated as CSAQNVLQAGADTQYF.

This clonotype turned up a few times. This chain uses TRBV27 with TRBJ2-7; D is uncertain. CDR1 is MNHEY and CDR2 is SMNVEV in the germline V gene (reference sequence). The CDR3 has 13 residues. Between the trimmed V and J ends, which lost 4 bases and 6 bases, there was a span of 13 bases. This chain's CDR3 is CASSWAPSREQYF. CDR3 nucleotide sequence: TGTGCCAGCAGTTGGGCCCCGTCGCGCGAGCAGTACTTC.